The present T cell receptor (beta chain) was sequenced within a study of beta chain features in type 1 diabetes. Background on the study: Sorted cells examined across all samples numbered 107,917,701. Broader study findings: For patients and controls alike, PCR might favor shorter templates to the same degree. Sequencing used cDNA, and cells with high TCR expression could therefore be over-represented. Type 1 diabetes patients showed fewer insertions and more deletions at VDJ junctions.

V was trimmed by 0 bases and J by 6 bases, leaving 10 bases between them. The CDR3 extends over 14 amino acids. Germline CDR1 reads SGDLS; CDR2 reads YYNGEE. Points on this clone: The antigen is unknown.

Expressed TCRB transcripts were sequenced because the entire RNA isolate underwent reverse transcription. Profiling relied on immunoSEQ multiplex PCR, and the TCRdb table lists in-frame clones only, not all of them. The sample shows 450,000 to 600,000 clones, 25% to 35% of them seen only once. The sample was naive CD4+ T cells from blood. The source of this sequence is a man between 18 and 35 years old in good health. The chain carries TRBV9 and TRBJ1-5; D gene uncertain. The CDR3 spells CASSVEARGQPQHF. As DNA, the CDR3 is TGTGCCAGCAGCGTAGAGGCCAGAGGTCAGCCCCAGCATTTT.